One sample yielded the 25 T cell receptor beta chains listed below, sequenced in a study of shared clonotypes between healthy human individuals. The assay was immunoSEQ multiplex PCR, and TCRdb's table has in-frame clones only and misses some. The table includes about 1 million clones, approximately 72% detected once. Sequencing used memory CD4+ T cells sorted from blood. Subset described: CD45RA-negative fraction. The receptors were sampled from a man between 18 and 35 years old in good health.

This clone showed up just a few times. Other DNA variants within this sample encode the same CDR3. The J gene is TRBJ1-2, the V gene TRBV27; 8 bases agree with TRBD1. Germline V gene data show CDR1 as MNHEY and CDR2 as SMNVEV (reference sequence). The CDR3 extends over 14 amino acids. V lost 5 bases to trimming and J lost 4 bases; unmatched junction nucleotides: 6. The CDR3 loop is CASSPGQGPYGYTF. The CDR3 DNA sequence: TGTGCCAGCAGTCCTGGACAGGGCCCCTATGGCTACACCTTC.

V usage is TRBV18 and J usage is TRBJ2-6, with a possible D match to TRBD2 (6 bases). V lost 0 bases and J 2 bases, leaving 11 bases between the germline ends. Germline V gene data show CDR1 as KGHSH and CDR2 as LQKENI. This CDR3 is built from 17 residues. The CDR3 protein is CASSPPGAGTGANVLTF. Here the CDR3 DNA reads TGTGCCAGCTCACCACCGGGCGCGGGAACTGGGGCCAACGTCCTGACTTTC.

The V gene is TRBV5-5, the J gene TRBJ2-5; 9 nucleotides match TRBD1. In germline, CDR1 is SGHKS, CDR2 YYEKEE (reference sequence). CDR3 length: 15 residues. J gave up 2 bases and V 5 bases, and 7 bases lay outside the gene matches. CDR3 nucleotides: TGTGCCAGCAGTATGCGACAGGGGGGACAAGAGACCCAGTACTTC. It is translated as CASSMRQGGQETQYF.

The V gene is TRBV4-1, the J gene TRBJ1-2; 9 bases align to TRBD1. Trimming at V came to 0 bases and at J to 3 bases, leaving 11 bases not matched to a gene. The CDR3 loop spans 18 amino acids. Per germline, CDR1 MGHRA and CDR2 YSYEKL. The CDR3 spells CASSQDSYGGQGHYGYTF. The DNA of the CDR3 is TGCGCCAGCAGCCAAGATTCTTATGGTGGACAGGGGCACTATGGCTACACCTTC.

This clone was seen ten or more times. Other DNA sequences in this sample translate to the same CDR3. The CDR3: CAWSGTYGYTF. The CDR3 DNA reads as TGTGCCTGGAGTGGTACCTATGGCTACACCTTC. The chain joins TRBV30 to TRBJ1-2, with unresolved D. Germline loops: CDR1 GTSNPN, CDR2 SVGIG (reference sequence). This CDR3 contains 11 residues. The V and J ends lost 1 base and 4 bases respectively, with 4 bases between them.

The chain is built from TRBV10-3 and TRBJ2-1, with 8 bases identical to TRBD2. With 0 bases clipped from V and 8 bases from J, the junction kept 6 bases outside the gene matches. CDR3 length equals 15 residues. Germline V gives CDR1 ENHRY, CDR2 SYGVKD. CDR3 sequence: CAISESPLTSDEQFF. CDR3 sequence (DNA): TGTGCCATCAGTGAGTCGCCATTGACTAGCGATGAGCAGTTCTTC.

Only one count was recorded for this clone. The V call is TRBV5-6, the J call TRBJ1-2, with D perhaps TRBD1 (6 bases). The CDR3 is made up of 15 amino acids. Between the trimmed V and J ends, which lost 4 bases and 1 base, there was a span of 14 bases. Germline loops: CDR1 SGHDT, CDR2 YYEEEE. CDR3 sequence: CASSLRTVSNYGYTF. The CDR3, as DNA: TGTGCCAGCAGCCTGCGGACAGTGAGTAACTATGGCTACACCTTC.

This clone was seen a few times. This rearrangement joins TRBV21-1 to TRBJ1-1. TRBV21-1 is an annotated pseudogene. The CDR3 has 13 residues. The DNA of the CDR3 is TGTGCCAGCAGCAATTCAAGAGGGACTGAAGCTTTCTTT. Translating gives CASSNSRGTEAFF.

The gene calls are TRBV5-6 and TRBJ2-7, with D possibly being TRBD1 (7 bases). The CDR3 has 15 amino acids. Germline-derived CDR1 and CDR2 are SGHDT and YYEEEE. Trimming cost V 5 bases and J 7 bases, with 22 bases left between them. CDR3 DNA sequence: TGTGCCAGCAGTCAGGGGGGCCAGACAGGACGTGAGCAGTACTTC. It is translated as CASSQGGQTGREQYF. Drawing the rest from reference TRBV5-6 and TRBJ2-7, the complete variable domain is DAGVTQSPTHLIKTRGQQVTLRCSPKSGHDTVSWYQQALGQGPQFIFQYYEEEERQRGNFPDRFSGHQFPNYSSELNVNALLLGDSALYLCASSQGGQTGREQYFGPGTRLTVT.

For the CDR3, the DNA is TGTGCCAGCAGCTCAGGACAGGCCTTCCTCTACGAGCAGTACTTC. Translation gives CASSSGQAFLYEQYF. The V gene is TRBV7-2, the J gene TRBJ2-7, with 7 positions matching TRBD1. The CDR3 totals 15 residues. V gave up 4 bases and J gave up 3 bases; unmatched junction bases: 9. In germline, CDR1 is SGHTA, CDR2 FQGNSA.

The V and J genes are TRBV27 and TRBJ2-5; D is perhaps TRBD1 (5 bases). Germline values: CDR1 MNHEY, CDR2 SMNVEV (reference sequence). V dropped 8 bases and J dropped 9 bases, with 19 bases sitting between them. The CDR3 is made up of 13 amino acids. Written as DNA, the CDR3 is TGTGCCAGCTGGCCCTCAGGGAATCTGGCCCAGTACTTC. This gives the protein CASWPSGNLAQYF.

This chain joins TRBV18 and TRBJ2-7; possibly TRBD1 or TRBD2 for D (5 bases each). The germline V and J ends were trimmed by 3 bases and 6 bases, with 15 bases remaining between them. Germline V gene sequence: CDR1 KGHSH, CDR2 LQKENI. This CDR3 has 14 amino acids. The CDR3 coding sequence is TGTGCCAGCTCACCTCTCGGGACCTCTGGCGAGCAGTACTTC. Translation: CASSPLGTSGEQYF.

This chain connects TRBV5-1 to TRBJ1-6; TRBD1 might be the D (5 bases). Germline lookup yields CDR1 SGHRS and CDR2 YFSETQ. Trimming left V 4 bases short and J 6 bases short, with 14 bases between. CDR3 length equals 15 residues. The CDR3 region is CASSLAGTANSPLHF. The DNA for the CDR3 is TGCGCCAGCAGCCTTGCCGGGACGGCTAATTCACCCCTCCACTTT. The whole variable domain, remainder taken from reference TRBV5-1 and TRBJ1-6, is KAGVTQTPRYLIKTRGQQVTLSCSPISGHRSVSWYQQTPGQGLQFLFEYFSETQRNKGNFPGRFSGRQFSNSRSEMNVSTLELGDSALYLCASSLAGTANSPLHFGNGTRLTVT.

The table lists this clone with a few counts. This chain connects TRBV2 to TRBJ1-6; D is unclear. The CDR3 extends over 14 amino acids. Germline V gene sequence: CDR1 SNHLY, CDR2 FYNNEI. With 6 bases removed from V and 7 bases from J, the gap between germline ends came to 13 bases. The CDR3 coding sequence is TGTGCCAGCAGCCTTAATAGGCAGAATTCACCCCTCCACTTT. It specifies CASSLNRQNSPLHF.

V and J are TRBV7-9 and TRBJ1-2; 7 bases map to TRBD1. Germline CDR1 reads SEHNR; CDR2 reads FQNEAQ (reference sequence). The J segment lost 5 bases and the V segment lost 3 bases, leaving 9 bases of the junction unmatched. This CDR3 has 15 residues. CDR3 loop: CASSFGAGDSYGYTF. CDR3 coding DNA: TGTGCCAGCAGCTTTGGTGCCGGGGACAGTTATGGCTACACCTTC.

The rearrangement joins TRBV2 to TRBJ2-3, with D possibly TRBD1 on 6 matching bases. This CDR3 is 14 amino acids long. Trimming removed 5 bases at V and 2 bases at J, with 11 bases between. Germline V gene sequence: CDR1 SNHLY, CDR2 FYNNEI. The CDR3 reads CASSLQGATDTQYF. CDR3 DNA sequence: TGTGCCAGCAGTTTACAGGGAGCCACAGATACGCAGTATTTT. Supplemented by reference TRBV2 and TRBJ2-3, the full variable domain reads EPEVTQTPSHQVTQMGQEVILRCVPISNHLYFYWYRQILGQKVEFLVSFYNNEISEKSEIFDDQFSVERPDGSNFTLKIRSTKLEDSAMYFCASSLQGATDTQYFGPGTRLTVL.

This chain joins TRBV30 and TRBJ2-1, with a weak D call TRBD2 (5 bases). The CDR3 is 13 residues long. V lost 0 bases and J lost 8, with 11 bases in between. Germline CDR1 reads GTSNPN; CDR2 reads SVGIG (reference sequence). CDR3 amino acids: CAWSVQLEDEQFF. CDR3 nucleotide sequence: TGTGCCTGGAGTGTACAACTAGAGGATGAGCAGTTCTTC.

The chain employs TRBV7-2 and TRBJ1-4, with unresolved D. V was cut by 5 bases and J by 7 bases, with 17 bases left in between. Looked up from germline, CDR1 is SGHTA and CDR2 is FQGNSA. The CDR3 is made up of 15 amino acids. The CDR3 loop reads CASSPQREAGEKLFF. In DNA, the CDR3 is TGTGCCAGCAGCCCTCAAAGGGAGGCGGGTGAAAAACTGTTTTTT.

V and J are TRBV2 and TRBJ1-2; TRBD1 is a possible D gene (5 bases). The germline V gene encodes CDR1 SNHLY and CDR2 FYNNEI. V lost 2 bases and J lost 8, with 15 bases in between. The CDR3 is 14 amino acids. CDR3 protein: CASSETTEWGGYTF. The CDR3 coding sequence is TGTGCCAGCAGTGAAACGACAGAATGGGGAGGCTACACCTTC.

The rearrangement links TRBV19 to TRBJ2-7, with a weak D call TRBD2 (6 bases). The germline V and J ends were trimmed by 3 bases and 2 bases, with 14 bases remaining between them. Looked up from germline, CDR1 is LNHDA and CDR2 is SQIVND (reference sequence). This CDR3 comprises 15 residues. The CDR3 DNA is TGTGCCAGTAGTATTATCTGGGGGGTAACCTACGAGCAGTACTTC. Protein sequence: CASSIIWGVTYEQYF. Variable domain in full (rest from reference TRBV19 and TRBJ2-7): DGGITQSPKYLFRKEGQNVTLSCEQNLNHDAMYWYRQDPGQGLRLIYYSQIVNDFQKGDIAEGYSVSREKKESFPLTVTSAQKNPTAFYLCASSIIWGVTYEQYFGPGTRLTVT.

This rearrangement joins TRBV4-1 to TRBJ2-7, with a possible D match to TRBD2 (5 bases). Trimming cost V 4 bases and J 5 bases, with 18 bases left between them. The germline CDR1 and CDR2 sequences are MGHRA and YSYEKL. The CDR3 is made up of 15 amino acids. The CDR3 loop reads CASSRPGSLPDEQYF. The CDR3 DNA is TGCGCCAGCAGCCGACCGGGATCCCTGCCCGACGAGCAGTACTTC.

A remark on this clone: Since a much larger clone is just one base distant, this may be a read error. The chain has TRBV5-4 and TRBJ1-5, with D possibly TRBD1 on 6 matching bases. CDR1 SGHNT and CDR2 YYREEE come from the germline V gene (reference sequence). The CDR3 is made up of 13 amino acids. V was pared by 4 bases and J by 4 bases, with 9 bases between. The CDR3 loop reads CASSPRGNQPQHF. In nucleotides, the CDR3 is TGTGCCAGCAGCCCAAGGGGGAATCAGCCCCAGCATTTT.

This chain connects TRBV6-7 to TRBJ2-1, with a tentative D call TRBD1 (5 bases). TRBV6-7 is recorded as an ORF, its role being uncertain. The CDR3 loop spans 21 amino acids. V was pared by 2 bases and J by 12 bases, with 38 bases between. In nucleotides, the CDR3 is TGTGCCAGCAGTTACCCCCCGCGGACACTTCAGCCCAGTCCTCCTACTCGATGGCAGTTCTTC. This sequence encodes CASSYPPRTLQPSPPTRWQFF.

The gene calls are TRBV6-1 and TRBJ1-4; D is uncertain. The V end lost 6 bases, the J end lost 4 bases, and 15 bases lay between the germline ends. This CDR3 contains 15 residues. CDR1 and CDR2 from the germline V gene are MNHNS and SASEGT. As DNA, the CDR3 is TGTGCCAGCAGCCGAGGTCCCAGGAGTAATGAAAAACTGTTTTTT. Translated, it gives CASSRGPRSNEKLFF.

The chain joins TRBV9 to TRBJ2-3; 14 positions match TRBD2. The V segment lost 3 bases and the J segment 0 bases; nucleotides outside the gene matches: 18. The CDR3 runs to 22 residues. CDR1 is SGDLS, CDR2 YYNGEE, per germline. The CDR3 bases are TGTGCCAGCAGCGCCAAGCCGGGACTAGCGGGGGTCAATAACTCTAGCACAGATACGCAGTATTTT. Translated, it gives CASSAKPGLAGVNNSSTDTQYF. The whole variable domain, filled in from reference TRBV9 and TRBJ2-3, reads DSGVTQTPKHLITATGQRVTLRCSPRSGDLSVYWYQQSLDQGLQFLIQYYNGEERAKGNILERFSAQQFPDLHSELNLSSLELGDSALYFCASSAKPGLAGVNNSSTDTQYFGPGTRLTVL.